This T cell receptor beta chain comes out of a study of blood T cell repertoires in COVID-19. About the study: Material from acute and convalescent COVID-19 was sourced from the United States, Italy and Spain.

Data came from immunoSEQ multiplex PCR; TCRdb stores just in-frame clones and leaves some out. The sample shows fewer than 85,000 clones, approximately 80% of them seen only once. The CDR3 loop spans 15 amino acids. CDR1 is SEHNR, CDR2 FQNEAQ, per germline (reference sequence). V shed 5 bases and J shed 0 bases, with 11 bases lying between them. Sample: peripheral blood. The genes are TRBV7-9 and TRBJ1-3, with D perhaps matching TRBD1 (5 bases). This clonotype was obtained from a woman in her sixties or seventies with acute or convalescent COVID-19. CDR3 amino acids: CASSLQTVSGNTIYF. The CDR3 nucleotides read TGTGCCAGCAGCCTTCAGACAGTCTCTGGAAACACCATATATTTT.